These T cell receptor beta chains were read from a single sample in a study of T cell responses to AZD1222 COVID-19 vaccine. The method was immunoSEQ multiplex PCR; TCRdb's version includes in-frame clones alone and lacks a portion of them. The table shows 100,000 or so clones, with less than 90% occurring only once. The starting material was peripheral blood, obtained on day 0 of AZD1222 vaccination. The receptor set was obtained from an adult in good health. The CDR3 runs from the conserved cysteine through the conserved F or W. Part of the rows lack a size; the others show once, few, many or a class for expanded clones.

j_call v_call clone_size cdr3_aa
TRBJ1-4 TRBV28 . CASSFWYGVEGNEKLFF
TRBJ1-6 TRBV19 . CASSASIGGTQNSPLHF
TRBJ2-1 TRBV6-5 . CASTGGDYNEQFF
TRBJ1-1 TRBV4-1 . CASSPGINTEAFF
TRBJ2-6 TRBV3-1/TRBV3-2 . CASSPDAEAFSGANVLTF
TRBJ2-1 TRBV9 . CASSASPGTGIDEQFF
TRBJ1-4 TRBV7-9 . CASSLEVEKLFF
TRBJ1-2 TRBV19 . CASRDAAHYGYTF
TRBJ1-2 TRBV11-2 few CASSLGRLYGYTF
TRBJ2-3 TRBV27 few CASSPQFGEERKQYF
TRBJ2-7 TRBV5-4 . CASSPDIGGEQYF
TRBJ2-1 TRBV6-6 few CASRPSGLYNEQFF
TRBJ1-2 TRBV12-5 . CASGLDRPGYTF
TRBJ1-4 TRBV12-3/TRBV12-4 . CASRWGREKLFF
TRBJ1-1 TRBV29-1 . CSVEGQVKGPEAFF
TRBJ1-1 TRBV5-1 . CASTRGDRRNTEAFF
TRBJ1-1 TRBV5-1 . CASSLGNRATEAFF
TRBJ1-2 TRBV11-3 . CASSLGRGNYGYTF
TRBJ1-1 TRBV5-6 few CASSSRVGFVLATEAFF
TRBJ2-2 TRBV5-1 . CASSLAQTVTGELFF
TRBJ1-3 TRBV5-1 . CASRSVGTGNTIYF
TRBJ2-1 TRBV5-1 . CASSLAGGNSYNEQFF
TRBJ2-3 TRBV20-1 . CSASLGLPPDTQYF
TRBJ1-1 TRBV19 . CASSIGFGSEAFF
TRBJ1-5 TRBV6-5 . CASSYSGTGINQPQHF